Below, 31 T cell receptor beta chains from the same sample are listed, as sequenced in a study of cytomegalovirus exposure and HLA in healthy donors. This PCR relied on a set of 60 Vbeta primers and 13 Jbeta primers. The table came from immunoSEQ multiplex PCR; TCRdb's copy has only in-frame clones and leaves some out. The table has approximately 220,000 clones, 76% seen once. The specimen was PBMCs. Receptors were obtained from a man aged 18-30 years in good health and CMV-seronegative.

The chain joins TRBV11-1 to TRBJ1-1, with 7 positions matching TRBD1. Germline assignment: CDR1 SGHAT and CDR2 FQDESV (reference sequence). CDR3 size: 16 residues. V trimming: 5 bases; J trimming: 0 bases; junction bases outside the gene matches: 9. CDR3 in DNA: TGTGCCAGCAGCCCCGACAGGGCAGGGATGAACACTGAAGCTTTCTTT. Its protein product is CASSPDRAGMNTEAFF.

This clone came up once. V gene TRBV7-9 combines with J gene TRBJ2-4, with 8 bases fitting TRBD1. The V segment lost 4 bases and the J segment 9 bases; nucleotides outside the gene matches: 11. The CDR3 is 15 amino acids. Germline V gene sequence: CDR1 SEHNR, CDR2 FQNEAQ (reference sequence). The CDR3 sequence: CASSSQDRVGAIQYF. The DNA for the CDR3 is TGTGCCAGCAGCTCGCAGGACAGGGTCGGGGCCATTCAGTACTTC.

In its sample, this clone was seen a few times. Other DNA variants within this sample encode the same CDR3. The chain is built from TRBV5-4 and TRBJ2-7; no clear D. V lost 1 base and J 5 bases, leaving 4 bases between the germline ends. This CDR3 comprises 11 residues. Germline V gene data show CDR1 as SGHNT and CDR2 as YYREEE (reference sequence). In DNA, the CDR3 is TGTGCCAGCAGCTTGCTAAACGAGCAGTACTTC. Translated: CASSLLNEQYF.

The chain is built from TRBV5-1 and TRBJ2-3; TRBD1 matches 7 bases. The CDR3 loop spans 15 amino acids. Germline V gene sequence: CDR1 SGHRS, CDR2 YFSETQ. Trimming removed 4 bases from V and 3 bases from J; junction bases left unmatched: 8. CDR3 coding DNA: TGCGCCAGCAGCACCCAAGACAGGGAGACAGATACGCAGTATTTT. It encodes CASSTQDRETDTQYF.

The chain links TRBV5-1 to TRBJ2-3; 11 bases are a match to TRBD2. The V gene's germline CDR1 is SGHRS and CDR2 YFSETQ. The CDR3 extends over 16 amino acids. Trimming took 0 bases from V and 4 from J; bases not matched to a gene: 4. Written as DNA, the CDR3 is TGCGCCAGCAGCTTGGGGCTAGCGGGAGGCCCAGATACGCAGTATTTT. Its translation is CASSLGLAGGPDTQYF.

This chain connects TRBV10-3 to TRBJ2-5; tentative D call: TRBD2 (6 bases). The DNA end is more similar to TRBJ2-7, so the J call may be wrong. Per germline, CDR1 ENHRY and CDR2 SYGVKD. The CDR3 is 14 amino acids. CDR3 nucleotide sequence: TGTGCCACGGCGGTCAGTAGCGGCTCCTACGAGCAGTACTTC. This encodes CATAVSSGSYEQYF.

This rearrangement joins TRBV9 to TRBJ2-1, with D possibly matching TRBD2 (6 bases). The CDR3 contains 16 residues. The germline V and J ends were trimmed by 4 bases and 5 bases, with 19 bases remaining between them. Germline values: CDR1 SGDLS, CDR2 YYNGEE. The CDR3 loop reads CASSLRGSGANNEQFF. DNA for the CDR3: TGTGCCAGCAGCCTACGGGGGAGCGGCGCCAACAATGAGCAGTTCTTC.

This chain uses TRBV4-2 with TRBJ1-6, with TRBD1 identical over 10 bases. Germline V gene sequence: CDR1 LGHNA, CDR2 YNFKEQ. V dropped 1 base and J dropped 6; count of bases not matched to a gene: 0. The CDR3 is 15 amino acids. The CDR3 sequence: CASSQGTGGNSPLHF. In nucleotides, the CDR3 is TGTGCCAGCAGCCAAGGGACAGGGGGTAATTCACCCCTCCACTTT.

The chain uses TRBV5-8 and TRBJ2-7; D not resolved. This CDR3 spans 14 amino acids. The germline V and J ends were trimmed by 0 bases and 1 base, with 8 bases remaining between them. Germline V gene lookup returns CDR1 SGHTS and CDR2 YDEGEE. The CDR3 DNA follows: TGTGCCAGCAGCTTGGTGTACTCTTCCTACGAGCAGTACTTC. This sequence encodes CASSLVYSSYEQYF.

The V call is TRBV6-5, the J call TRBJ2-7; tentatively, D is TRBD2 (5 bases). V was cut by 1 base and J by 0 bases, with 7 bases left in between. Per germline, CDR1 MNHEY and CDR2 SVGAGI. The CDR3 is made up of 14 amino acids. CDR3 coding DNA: TGTGCCAGCAGTTACTTGACTAACTCCTACGAGCAGTACTTC. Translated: CASSYLTNSYEQYF.

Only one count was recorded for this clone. CDR3 loop: CAILGHARAYSRTDTQYF. CDR3 bases: TGTGCCATCCTGGGACACGCCCGGGCCTATTCGCGCACAGATACGCAGTATTTT. V gene TRBV11-2 combines with J gene TRBJ2-3, with D maybe TRBD1 (6 bases). The V end lost 10 bases, the J end lost 1 base, and 27 bases lay between the germline ends. The CDR3 is made up of 18 amino acids. Germline CDR1 and CDR2: SGHAT and FQNNGV.

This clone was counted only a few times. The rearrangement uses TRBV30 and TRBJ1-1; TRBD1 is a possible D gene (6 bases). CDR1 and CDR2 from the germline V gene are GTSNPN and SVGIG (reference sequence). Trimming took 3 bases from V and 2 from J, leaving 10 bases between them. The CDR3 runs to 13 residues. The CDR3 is CAWSYRDNTEAFF. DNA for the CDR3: TGTGCCTGGAGCTACAGGGATAACACTGAAGCTTTCTTT.

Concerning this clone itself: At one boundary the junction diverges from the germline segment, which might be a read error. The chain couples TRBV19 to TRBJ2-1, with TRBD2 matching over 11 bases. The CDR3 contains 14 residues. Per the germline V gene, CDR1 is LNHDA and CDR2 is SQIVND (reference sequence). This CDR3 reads CASTIAGGPDEQFF. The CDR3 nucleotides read TGTGCCAGTACTATAGCGGGAGGGCCCGATGAGCAGTTCTTC.

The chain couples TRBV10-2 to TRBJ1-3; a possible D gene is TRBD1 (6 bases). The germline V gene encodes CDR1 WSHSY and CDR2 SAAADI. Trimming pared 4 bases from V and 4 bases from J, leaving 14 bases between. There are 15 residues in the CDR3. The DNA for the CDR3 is TGCGCCAGCAGTGGGGAACAGGGAATGGGAAACACCATATATTTT. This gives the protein CASSGEQGMGNTIYF.

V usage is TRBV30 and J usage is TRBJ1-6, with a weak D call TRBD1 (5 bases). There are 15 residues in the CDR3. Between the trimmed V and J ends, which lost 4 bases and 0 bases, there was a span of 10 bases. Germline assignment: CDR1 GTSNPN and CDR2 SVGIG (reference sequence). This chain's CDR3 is CAWTGDSSYNSPLHF. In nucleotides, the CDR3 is TGTGCCTGGACAGGCGACAGCTCCTATAATTCACCCCTCCACTTT.

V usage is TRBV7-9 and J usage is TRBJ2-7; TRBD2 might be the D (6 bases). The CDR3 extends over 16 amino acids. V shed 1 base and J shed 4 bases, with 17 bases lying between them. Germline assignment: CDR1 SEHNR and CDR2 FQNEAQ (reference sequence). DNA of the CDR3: TGTGCCAGCAGCTTAGATCCAGCGGGTGTCGCTTACGAGCAGTACTTC. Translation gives CASSLDPAGVAYEQYF.

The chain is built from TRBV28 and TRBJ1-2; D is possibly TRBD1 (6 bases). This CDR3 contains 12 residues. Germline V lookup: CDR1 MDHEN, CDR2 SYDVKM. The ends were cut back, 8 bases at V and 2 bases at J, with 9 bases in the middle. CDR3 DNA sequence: TGTGCCAGCGTACAGGGAAACTATGGCTACACCTTC. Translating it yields CASVQGNYGYTF.

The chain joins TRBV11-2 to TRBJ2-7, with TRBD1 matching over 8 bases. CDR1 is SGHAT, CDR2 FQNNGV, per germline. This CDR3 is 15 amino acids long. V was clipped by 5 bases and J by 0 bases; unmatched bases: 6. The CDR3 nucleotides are TGTGCCAGCAGCCCCTCCGGGACAGGCTCCTACGAGCAGTACTTC. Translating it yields CASSPSGTGSYEQYF.

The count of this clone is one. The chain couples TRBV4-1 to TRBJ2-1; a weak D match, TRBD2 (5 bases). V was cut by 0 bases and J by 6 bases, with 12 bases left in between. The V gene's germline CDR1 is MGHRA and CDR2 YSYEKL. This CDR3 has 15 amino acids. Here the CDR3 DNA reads TGCGCCAGCAGCCAAGATCCCAGCGGTGGCAATGAGCAGTTCTTC. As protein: CASSQDPSGGNEQFF.

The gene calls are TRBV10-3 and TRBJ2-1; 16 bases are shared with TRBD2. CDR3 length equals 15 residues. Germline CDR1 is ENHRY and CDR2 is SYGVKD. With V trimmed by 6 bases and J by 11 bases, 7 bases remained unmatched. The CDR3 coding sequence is TGTGCCATCAGGGCCGGGACTAGCGGGGGGGTTCAGCAGTTCTTC. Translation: CAIRAGTSGGVQQFF.

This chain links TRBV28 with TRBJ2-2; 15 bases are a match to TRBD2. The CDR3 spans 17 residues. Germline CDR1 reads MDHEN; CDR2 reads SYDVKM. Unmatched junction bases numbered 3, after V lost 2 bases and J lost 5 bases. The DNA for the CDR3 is TGTGCCAGCAGTTTAGGACTAGCGGGAGGGAGAACCGGGGAGCTGTTTTTT. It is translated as CASSLGLAGGRTGELFF.

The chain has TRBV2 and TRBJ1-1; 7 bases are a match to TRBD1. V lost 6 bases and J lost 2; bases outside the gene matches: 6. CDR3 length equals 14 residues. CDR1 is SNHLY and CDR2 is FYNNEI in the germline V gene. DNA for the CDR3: TGTGCCAGCAGGGCCGGGACAGCAAACACTGAAGCTTTCTTT. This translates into CASRAGTANTEAFF.

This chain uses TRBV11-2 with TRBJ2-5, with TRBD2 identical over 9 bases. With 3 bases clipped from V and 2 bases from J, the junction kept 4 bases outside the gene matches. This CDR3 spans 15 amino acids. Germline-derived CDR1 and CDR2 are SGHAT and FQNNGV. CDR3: CASSFSGSIQETQYF. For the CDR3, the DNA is TGTGCCAGCAGCTTTAGCGGGAGCATACAAGAGACCCAGTACTTC.

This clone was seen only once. The CDR3 nucleotides read TGCGCCAGCAGCCGGCCCGGGACAGGGTCCTACAATGAGCAGTTCTTC. Its translation is CASSRPGTGSYNEQFF. The V and J genes are TRBV5-1 and TRBJ2-1; 9 bases line up with TRBD1. Per the germline V gene, CDR1 is SGHRS and CDR2 is YFSETQ. V shed 4 bases and J 1 base; nucleotides not matched to a gene: 6. The CDR3 spans 16 residues.

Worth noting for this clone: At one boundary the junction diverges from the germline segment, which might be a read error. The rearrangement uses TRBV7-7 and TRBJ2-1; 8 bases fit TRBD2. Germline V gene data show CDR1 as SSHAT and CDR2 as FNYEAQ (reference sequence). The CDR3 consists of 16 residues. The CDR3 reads CASSRSAGVGYNEQFF. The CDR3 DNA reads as TGTGCTAGCAGCCGATCAGCGGGAGTCGGCTACAATGAGCAGTTCTTC.

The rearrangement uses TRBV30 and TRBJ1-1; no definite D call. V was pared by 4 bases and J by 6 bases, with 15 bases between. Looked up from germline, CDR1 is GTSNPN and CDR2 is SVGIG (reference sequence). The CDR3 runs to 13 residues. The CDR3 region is CAWKPEGLAEAFF. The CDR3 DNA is TGTGCCTGGAAACCTGAGGGTTTAGCTGAAGCTTTCTTT.

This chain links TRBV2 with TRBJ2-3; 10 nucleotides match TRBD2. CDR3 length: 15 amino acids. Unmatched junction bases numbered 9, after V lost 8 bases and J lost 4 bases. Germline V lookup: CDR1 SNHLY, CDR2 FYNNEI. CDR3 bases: TGTGCCAGCCGGGCTAGCGGGAGTGAAGCAGATACGCAGTATTTT. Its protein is CASRASGSEADTQYF.

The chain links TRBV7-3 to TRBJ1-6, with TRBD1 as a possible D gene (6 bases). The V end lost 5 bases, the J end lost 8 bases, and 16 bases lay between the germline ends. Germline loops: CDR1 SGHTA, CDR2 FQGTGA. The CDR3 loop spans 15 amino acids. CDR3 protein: CASSTGQPGDSPLHF. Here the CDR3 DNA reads TGTGCCAGCAGCACTGGACAGCCTGGAGATTCACCCCTCCACTTT.

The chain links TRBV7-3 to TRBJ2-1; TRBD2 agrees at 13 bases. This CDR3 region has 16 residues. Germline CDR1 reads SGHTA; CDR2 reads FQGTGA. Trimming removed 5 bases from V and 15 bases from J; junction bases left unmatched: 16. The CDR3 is CASSPSGGLAGVVLFF. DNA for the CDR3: TGTGCCAGCAGCCCGTCCGGTGGACTAGCGGGAGTAGTACTGTTCTTC.

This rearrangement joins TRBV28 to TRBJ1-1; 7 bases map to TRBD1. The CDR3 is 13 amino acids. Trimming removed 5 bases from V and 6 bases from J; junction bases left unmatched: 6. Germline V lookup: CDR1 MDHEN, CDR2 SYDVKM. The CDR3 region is CASSLTGTAEAFF. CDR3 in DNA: TGTGCCAGCAGTCTCACAGGGACAGCTGAAGCTTTCTTT.

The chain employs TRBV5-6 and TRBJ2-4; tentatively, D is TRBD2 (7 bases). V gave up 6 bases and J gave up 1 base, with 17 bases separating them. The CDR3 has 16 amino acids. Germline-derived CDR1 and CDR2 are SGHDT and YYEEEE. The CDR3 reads CASTLQGGVAKNIQYF. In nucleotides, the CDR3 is TGTGCCAGCACCCTACAGGGAGGGGTTGCCAAAAACATTCAGTACTTC.